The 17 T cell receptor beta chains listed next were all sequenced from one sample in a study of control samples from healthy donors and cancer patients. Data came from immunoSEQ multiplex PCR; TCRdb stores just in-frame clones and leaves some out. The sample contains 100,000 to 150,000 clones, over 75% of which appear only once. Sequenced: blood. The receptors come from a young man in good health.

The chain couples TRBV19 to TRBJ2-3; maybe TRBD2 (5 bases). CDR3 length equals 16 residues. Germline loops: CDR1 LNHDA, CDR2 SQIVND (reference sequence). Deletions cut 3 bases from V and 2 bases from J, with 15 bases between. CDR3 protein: CASSIPDRGYTDTQYF. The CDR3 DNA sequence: TGTGCCAGTAGTATTCCAGACCGGGGTTACACAGATACGCAGTATTTT.

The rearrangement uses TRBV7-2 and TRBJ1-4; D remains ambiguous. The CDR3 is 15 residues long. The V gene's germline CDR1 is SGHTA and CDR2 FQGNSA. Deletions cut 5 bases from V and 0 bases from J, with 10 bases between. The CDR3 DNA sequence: TGTGCCAGCAGCCCCCCAGGTGCAACTAATGAAAAACTGTTTTTT. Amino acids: CASSPPGATNEKLFF.

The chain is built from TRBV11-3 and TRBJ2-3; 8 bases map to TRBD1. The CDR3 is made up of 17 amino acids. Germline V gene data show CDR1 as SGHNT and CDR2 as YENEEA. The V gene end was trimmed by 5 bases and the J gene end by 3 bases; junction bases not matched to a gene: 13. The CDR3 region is CASSLRPGGLLTDTQYF. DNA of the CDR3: TGTGCCAGCAGCCTCCGCCCAGGGGGCTTACTAACAGATACGCAGTATTTT. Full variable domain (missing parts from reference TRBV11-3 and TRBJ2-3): EAGVVQSPRYKIIEKKQPVAFWCNPISGHNTLYWYLQNLGQGPELLIRYENEEAVDDSQLPKDRFSAERLKGVDSTLKIQPAELGDSAVYLCASSLRPGGLLTDTQYFGPGTRLTVL.

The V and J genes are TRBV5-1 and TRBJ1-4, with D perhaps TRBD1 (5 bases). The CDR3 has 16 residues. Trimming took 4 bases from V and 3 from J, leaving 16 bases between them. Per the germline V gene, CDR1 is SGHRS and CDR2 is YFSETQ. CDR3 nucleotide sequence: TGCGCCAGCAGCCCCGGGACGGATCGAGCTAATGAAAAACTGTTTTTT. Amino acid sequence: CASSPGTDRANEKLFF. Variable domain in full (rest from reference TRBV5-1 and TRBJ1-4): KAGVTQTPRYLIKTRGQQVTLSCSPISGHRSVSWYQQTPGQGLQFLFEYFSETQRNKGNFPGRFSGRQFSNSRSEMNVSTLELGDSALYLCASSPGTDRANEKLFFGSGTQLSVL.

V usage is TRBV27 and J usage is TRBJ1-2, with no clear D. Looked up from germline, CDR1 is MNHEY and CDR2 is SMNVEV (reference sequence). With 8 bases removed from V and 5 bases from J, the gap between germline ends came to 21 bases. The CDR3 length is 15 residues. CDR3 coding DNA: TGTGCCAGCCGGTCGTTTGGCCTCTTGGGGTATGGCTACACCTTC. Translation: CASRSFGLLGYGYTF.

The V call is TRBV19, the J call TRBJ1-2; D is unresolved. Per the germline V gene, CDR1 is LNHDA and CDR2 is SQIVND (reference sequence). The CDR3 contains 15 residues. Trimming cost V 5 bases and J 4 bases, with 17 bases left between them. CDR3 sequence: CASSGSGNWFYGYTF. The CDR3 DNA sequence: TGTGCCAGTAGTGGTTCCGGTAATTGGTTCTATGGCTACACCTTC.

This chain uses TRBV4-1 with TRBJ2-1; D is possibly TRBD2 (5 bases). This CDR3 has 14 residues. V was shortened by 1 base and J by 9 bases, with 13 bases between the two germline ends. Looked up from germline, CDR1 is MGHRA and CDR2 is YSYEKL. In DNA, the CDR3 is TGCGCCAGCAGCCAAGGGGAGCGTCGCTTTGAGCAGTTCTTC. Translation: CASSQGERRFEQFF.

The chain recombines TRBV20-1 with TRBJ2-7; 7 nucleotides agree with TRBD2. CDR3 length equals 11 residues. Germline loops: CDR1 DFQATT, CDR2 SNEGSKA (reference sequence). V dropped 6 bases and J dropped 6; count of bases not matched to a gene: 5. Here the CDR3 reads CSAFPGGEQYF. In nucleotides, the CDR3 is TGCAGTGCCTTTCCGGGGGGCGAGCAGTACTTC.

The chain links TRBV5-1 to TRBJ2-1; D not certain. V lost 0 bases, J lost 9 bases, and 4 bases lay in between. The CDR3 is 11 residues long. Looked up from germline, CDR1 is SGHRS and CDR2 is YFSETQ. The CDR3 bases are TGCGCCAGCAGCTTGGTGGGTGAGCAGTTCTTC. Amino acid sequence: CASSLVGEQFF.

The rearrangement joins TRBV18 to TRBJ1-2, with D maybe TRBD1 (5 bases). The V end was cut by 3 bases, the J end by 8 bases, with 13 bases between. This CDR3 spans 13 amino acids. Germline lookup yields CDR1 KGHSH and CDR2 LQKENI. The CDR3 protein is CASSPGGGQGYTF. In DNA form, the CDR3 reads TGTGCCAGCTCACCGGGGGGAGGCCAAGGCTACACCTTC. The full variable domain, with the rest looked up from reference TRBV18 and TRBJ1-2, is NAGVMQNPRHLVRRRGQEARLRCSPMKGHSHVYWYRQLPEEGLKFMVYLQKENIIDESGMPKERFSAEFPKEGPSILRIQQVVRGDSAAYFCASSPGGGQGYTFGSGTRLTVV.

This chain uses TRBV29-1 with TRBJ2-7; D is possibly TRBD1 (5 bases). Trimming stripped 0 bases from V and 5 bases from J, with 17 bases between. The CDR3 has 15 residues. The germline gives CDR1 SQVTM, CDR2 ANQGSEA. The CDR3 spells CSVEDPSGRADEQYF. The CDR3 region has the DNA TGCAGCGTTGAAGATCCCTCCGGCAGGGCGGACGAGCAGTACTTC.

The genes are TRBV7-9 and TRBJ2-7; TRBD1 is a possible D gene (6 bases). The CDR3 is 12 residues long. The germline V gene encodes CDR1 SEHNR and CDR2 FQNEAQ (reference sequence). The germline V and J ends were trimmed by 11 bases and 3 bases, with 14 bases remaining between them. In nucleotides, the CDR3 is TGTGCCGAAGGGGACATAGTCTACGAGCAGTACTTC. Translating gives CAEGDIVYEQYF.

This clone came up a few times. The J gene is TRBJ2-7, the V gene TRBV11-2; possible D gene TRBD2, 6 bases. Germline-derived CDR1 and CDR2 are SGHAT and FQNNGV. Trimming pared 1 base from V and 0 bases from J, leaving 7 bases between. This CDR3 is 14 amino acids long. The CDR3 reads CASSLGRVSYEQYF. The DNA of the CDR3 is TGTGCCAGCAGCTTAGGGAGGGTCTCCTACGAGCAGTACTTC.

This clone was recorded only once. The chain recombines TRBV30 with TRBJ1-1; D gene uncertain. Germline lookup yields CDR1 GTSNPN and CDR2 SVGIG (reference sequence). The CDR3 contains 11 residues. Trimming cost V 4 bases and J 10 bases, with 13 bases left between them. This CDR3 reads CAWILPRLAFF. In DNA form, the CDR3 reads TGTGCCTGGATACTCCCAAGGTTAGCTTTCTTT.

CDR3 loop: CASSFLGQYNQPQHF. DNA for the CDR3: TGTGCCAGCAGTTTTCTTGGGCAGTACAATCAGCCCCAGCATTTT. The chain employs TRBV27 and TRBJ1-5; D not certain. Germline V gene lookup returns CDR1 MNHEY and CDR2 SMNVEV (reference sequence). Trimming cost V 3 bases and J 3 bases, with 12 bases left between them. The CDR3 spans 15 residues.

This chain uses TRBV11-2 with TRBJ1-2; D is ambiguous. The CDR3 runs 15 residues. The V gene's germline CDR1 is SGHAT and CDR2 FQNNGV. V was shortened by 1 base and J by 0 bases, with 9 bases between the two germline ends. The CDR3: CASSLVQLANYGYTF. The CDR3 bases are TGTGCCAGCAGCTTAGTCCAGTTAGCTAACTATGGCTACACCTTC. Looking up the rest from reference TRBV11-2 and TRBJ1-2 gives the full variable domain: EAGVAQSPRYKIIEKRQSVAFWCNPISGHATLYWYQQILGQGPKLLIQFQNNGVVDDSQLPKDRFSAERLKGVDSTLKIQPAKLEDSAVYLCASSLVQLANYGYTFGSGTRLTVV.

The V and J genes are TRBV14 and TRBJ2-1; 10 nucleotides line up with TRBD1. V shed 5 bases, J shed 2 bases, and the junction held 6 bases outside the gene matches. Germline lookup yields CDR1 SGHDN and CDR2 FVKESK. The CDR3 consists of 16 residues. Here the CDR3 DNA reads TGTGCCAGCAGCGCCGGGACAGGGGATCCCTACAATGAGCAGTTCTTC. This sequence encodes CASSAGTGDPYNEQFF.